This TCR beta chain was obtained from a study of shared clonotypes between healthy human individuals (dated by TCRdb to 2020 to 2022). For the wider study: A couple of women and a few men aged 18 to 49 years were included in the cohort. Blood TCR repertoires of roughly five healthy adults were deeply sequenced to estimate repertoire size and the extent of clonotype sharing between individuals. To increase sequencing depth and limit assay-specific biases, different laboratories used diverse techniques to prepare libraries and sequence TCR repertoires. Per donor, leukapheresis produced somewhere between about 0.8 and 9 billion PBMCs. For each donor, CD4 naive and CD4 memory were each given three plates, CD8 naive was given two plates, and CD8 memory was given one plate.

Points the paper makes about the study in general: Higher generation probabilities were observed for clonotypes shared by all four sorted-subset donors than for non-shared clonotypes. Estimated clonotype richness was generally larger for naive than for memory subsets. Pairwise subsampling led to the expectation that sequencing depth would affect the degree of clonotype sharing among donors. Because the study included only a small number of donors, the genetic and exposure-history diversity represented was limited. Approximately 5% of naive CD4, 3.5% of naive CD8, approximately 2.2% of memory CD4, and about 0.4% of memory CD8 clonotypes were shared across several donors. Only blood was sampled, and tissue TCR repertoires likely differ from those in blood. Rarefaction of sorted-subset datasets indicated incomplete sequencing despite the large sequencing depth.

TCR CDR3 regions were amplified from genomic DNA by multiplex PCR using the deep immunoSEQ assay. Genomic DNA extracted from each cell subset was distributed evenly over all wells of several immunoSEQ 96-well plates, and each plate served as one replicate. For sorted subsets, roughly 200 ng of genomic DNA, equivalent to tens of thousands of T cell genomes, went into each replicate PCR. The purified libraries were quantified using a Qubit 3.0 fluorometer, sized with a Bioanalyzer 2100, and then quantified again using the KAPA Library Quantification kit. Every immunoSEQ 96-well plate was sequenced on a dedicated single-read 150-cycle Illumina NextSeq 550 flow cell. In the source study's methods: The immunoSEQ output contained only junctional sequences without quality scores, so filtering could not match that applied to full-length reads. To assign V/J genes and CDR3, sequences were annotated against IMGT germline references using PyIR, a Python wrapper for IgBLAST v1.9. Reads were removed for weak V/J assignments (E-value above 1e-6), missing CDR3, stop codons, out-of-frame junctions, or ambiguous translated residues. V3J clonotypes were defined by identical inferred V gene, J gene, and CDR3 amino acid sequence. The percentage overlap between two repertoires was calculated by dividing the number of shared unique clonotypes by the size of the smaller repertoire. Repertoire richness was assessed with RTK rarefaction, the Chao1 estimator, and Recon v2.1 estimates of unobserved clonotypes. Generation probabilities for all TCRbeta clonotypes obtained by the gDNA method from four donors were computed using OLGA. TCRdb mirrors the immuneACCESS table, restricted to in-frame sequences. Some clones are absent from its copies; in checked studies, under half trace to an unresolved V gene, and the reason for the others is unknown. Clone size and the V and J calls come from that table; the DNA yielded D and trimming. This sample lists over 1.5 million clones; 95% to 99% were detected once. The ten top clones hold 0.4% to 0.45% of the sample.

Worth noting for this clone: It has no known antigen specificity. No qualities accompany the bases; no much larger clone lies one base away.

Healthy HIV-negative adults with no recently reported acute infections or vaccinations were included as donors. Only Caucasian adults living in Nashville, Tennessee, USA were represented among the donors. Magnetic negative selection was used to enrich CD4+ T cells, after which naive cells were positively selected on CD45RA and the negative fraction became the memory subset. Blood was collected by leukapheresis, and PBMCs were isolated by Ficoll-Histopaque density gradient centrifugation and then cryopreserved in liquid nitrogen vapor phase. Purity and quantity of every magnetically sorted T cell population were checked by analytical flow cytometry. Genomic DNA was isolated from each sorted fraction and quantified by UV absorbance on a Nanodrop 2000c. From the cysteine up to the phenylalanine, the CDR3 has a length of 12 residues. Here the CDR3 DNA is all that survives: 36 bases in frame from base 1. The germline V and J ends show losses of 8 bases and 3 bases respectively, and no gene match explains 3 bases of the junction. The germline V gene sets CDR1 to SGHTA and CDR2 to FQGNSA.

The sequence derives from a man aged 25 to 45 in good health. Sample: naive CD4+ T cells sorted from blood. The sample's cell subset or site label is to be understood as: CD45RA+ positively selected. The V and J genes are TRBV7-2 and TRBJ2-7, and TRBD2 aligns with 8 junction nucleotides. The CDR3 region reads CASGAGGYEQYF. Here is the DNA: TGTGCCAGCGGTGCGGGGGGCTACGAGCAGTACTTC.